This passage covers 22 T cell receptor beta chains from one sample sequenced in a study of Graves' ophthalmopathy and Graves' hyperthyroidism. As the template, RNA transcripts were used to amplify TCR beta CDR3 regions. HTBI primers primed a first-round RT-PCR, and a second-round multiplex PCR followed. TCRdb re-derived calls from the multiplex PCR reads in MiXCR, one entry per CDR3 protein. The repertoire includes about 380,000 distinct CDR3 sequences, 15% of them detected once, and approximately 7% sits in the top ten. Sequencing was carried out using peripheral blood. The receptors were gathered from a woman aged 18-35 years with stable Graves' hyperthyroidism.

This clonotype appeared once. V is TRBV28 and J is TRBJ2-7, with TRBD2 identical over 7 bases. Germline V gene data show CDR1 as MDHEN and CDR2 as SYDVKM. V was pared by 6 bases and J by 1 base, with 9 bases of the junction left unmatched. This CDR3 spans 15 amino acids. The CDR3 DNA sequence: TGTGCCAGCAGGGCATGGGCTAGCGGTTCCTACGAGCAGTACTTC. It translates to CASRAWASGSYEQYF.

This clonotype was seen only a few times. This chain uses TRBV2 with TRBJ1-5, with 7 bases aligning to TRBD1. V gave up 6 bases and J gave up 3 bases; unmatched junction bases: 8. From germline, CDR1 is SNHLY and CDR2 FYNNEI. The CDR3 has 15 residues. The CDR3 region has the DNA TGTGCCAGCAGCCAACCAGGGGGGCTCAATCAGCCCCAGCATTTT. Translated: CASSQPGGLNQPQHF. Drawing the rest from reference TRBV2 and TRBJ1-5, the complete variable domain is EPEVTQTPSHQVTQMGQEVILRCVPISNHLYFYWYRQILGQKVEFLVSFYNNEISEKSEIFDDQFSVERPDGSNFTLKIRSTKLEDSAMYFCASSQPGGLNQPQHFGDGTRLSIL.

This clonotype has ten or more counts. This rearrangement joins TRBV5-1 to TRBJ1-1, with D perhaps matching TRBD1 (5 bases). The CDR3 sequence is 14 residues long. Between the trimmed V and J ends, which lost 1 base and 4 bases, there was a span of 11 bases. CDR1 is SGHRS and CDR2 is YFSETQ in the germline V gene. The CDR3 DNA reads TGCGCCAGCAGCTTGAGCAGGGTGTTCACTGAAGCTTTCTTT. It translates to CASSLSRVFTEAFF.

The chain has TRBV12-3 or TRBV12-4 and TRBJ1-5; D is ambiguous. Trimming cost V 3 bases and J 6 bases, with 12 bases left between them. The CDR3 runs 14 residues. The CDR3 nucleotides read TGTGCCAGCAGTTTTAGCGTCGGGGTTCAGCCCCAGCATTTT. This sequence encodes CASSFSVGVQPQHF.

This clonotype has a handful of counts. This may be a read error, as it is one base from a much larger clone. This chain connects TRBV12-3 or TRBV12-4 to TRBJ1-1; D possibly corresponds to TRBD1 (6 bases). The CDR3 extends over 14 amino acids. The CDR3 protein is CASTRQVMNTEACF. CDR3 DNA sequence: TGTGCCAGCACCAGACAGGTTATGAACACTGAAGCTTGCTTT.

The chain combines TRBV6-1 with TRBJ2-5, with TRBD2 as a possible D gene (5 bases). Between the trimmed V and J ends, which lost 10 bases and 5 bases, there was a span of 14 bases. Germline V gene lookup returns CDR1 MNHNS and CDR2 SASEGT. The CDR3 contains 12 residues. DNA for the CDR3: TGTGCCACCGGGGATCAAAGGGAGACCCAGTACTTC. It is translated as CATGDQRETQYF.

This clonotype was picked up many times. At one boundary the junction diverges from the germline segment, which might be a read error. V usage is TRBV7-2 and J usage is TRBJ1-2; D is ambiguous. The CDR3 is 13 residues long. Looked up from germline, CDR1 is SGHTA and CDR2 is FQGNSA. The CDR3 is CASSFPQVHGYTF. CDR3 coding DNA: TGTGCTAGCAGCTTCCCGCAGGTCCATGGCTACACCTTC.

This clonotype was seen repeatedly, ten times or more. The rearrangement links TRBV9 to TRBJ2-5; possible D gene TRBD2, 6 bases. V was clipped by 3 bases and J by 5 bases, with 14 bases between them. Germline V gene data show CDR1 as SGDLS and CDR2 as YYNGEE. This CDR3 contains 14 residues. For the CDR3, the DNA is TGTGCCAGCAGCGCGGAGGGTAGTACCGAGACCCAGTACTTC. Its translation is CASSAEGSTETQYF.

This clonotype has only a few counts. An end of the junction differs from the germline gene, which may be a read error. The V gene is TRBV10-1, the J gene TRBJ2-6, with 8 positions matching TRBD1. The CDR3 contains 14 residues. The germline V gene has CDR1 WNHNN and CDR2 SYGVQD (reference sequence). CDR3 nucleotide sequence: TGCGCCAGCAGTCCAGGGGGCTGGGCCTACGTCCTGACTTTC. Its protein is CASSPGGWAYVLTF.

The table lists this clonotype with many counts. The chain combines TRBV19 with TRBJ2-5; no firm D call. Germline V gene data show CDR1 as LNHDA and CDR2 as SQIVND (reference sequence). V was clipped by 3 bases and J by 4 bases, with 15 bases between them. The CDR3 extends over 15 amino acids. DNA for the CDR3: TGTGCCAGTAGTATTGCAGGCGCAGCCTTAGAGACCCAGTACTTC. Amino acid sequence: CASSIAGAALETQYF.

This clonotype was recorded at least ten times. The V call is TRBV7-9, the J call TRBJ1-1; unclear D gene. V lost 1 base and J 5 bases, leaving 5 bases between the germline ends. Germline V gives CDR1 SEHNR, CDR2 FQNEAQ (reference sequence). CDR3 size: 12 residues. CDR3 in amino acids: CASSLGVTEAFF. For the CDR3, the DNA is TGTGCCAGCAGCTTAGGTGTAACTGAAGCTTTCTTT.

This clonotype was seen ten or more times. The chain recombines TRBV12-3 or TRBV12-4 with TRBJ1-1, with TRBD1 identical over 8 bases. The CDR3 sequence is 15 residues long. Losses at the gene ends were 4 bases for V and 5 bases for J; bases not matched to a gene: 9. The CDR3 loop is CASSSVRGRGTEAFF. CDR3 DNA: TGTGCCAGCAGTTCGGTCAGGGGGCGGGGAACTGAAGCTTTCTTT.

This clonotype was observed at least ten times. The chain joins TRBV7-3 to TRBJ1-6, with D perhaps matching TRBD1 (5 bases). Germline V CDR1 and CDR2: SGHTA, FQGTGA. CDR3 size: 14 residues. V was trimmed by 4 bases and J by 10 bases, leaving 14 bases between them. The CDR3 reads CASSWGRRGSPLHF. The CDR3 DNA reads TGTGCCAGCAGCTGGGGACGGCGTGGCTCACCCCTCCACTTT.

The chain carries TRBV11-3 and TRBJ1-6, with D unclear. The V gene's germline CDR1 is SGHNT and CDR2 YENEEA. The CDR3 is 16 residues long. Deletions cut 1 base from V and 0 bases from J, with 7 bases between. The DNA for the CDR3 is TGTGCCAGCAGCTTAGGAATTAGCTCCTATAATTCACCCCTCCACTTT. Protein: CASSLGISSYNSPLHF. Combining the CDR3 with reference TRBV11-3 and TRBJ1-6 gives the whole variable domain EAGVVQSPRYKIIEKKQPVAFWCNPISGHNTLYWYLQNLGQGPELLIRYENEEAVDDSQLPKDRFSAERLKGVDSTLKIQPAELGDSAVYLCASSLGISSYNSPLHFGNGTRLTVT.

This clonotype has ten or more counts. One end of the junction fails to match germline, which may point to a read error. The V and J genes are TRBV12-3 or TRBV12-4 and TRBJ2-2; the D is unclear. The CDR3 has 12 amino acids. The CDR3 DNA reads TGTGCCAGCAGCTTAGTCACCGGGGAGCTGTTTTTT. This gives the protein CASSLVTGELFF.

The sample holds many counts of this clonotype. The CDR3 DNA follows: TGCAGCGTTCAACACGGAGGGGCCCAGTACTTC. Translation: CSVQHGGAQYF. The chain combines TRBV29-1 with TRBJ2-5; D is possibly TRBD2 (6 bases). Trimming took off 5 bases at V and 9 bases at J, with 13 bases between the two ends. The germline V gene encodes CDR1 SQVTM and CDR2 ANQGSEA. The CDR3 sequence is 11 residues long.

This clonotype was seen at least ten times. This sequence joins TRBV7-2 and TRBJ2-5; 12 nucleotides line up with TRBD1. Looked up from germline, CDR1 is SGHTA and CDR2 is FQGNSA. V was clipped by 1 base and J by 5 bases; unmatched bases: 5. The CDR3 runs 16 residues. The DNA for the CDR3 is TGTGCCAGCAGCTTAGGGGACAGGGGGCGATGGGAGACCCAGTACTTC. Translation gives CASSLGDRGRWETQYF.

Many counts were recorded for this clonotype. The genes are TRBV5-1 and TRBJ1-1, with D perhaps matching TRBD1 (6 bases). V was clipped by 0 bases and J by 0 bases, with 9 bases between them. The CDR3 length is 15 residues. Germline V gene lookup returns CDR1 SGHRS and CDR2 YFSETQ. The CDR3 is CASSLETGLNTEAFF. In DNA form, the CDR3 reads TGCGCCAGCAGCTTGGAGACAGGTCTGAACACTGAAGCTTTCTTT.

The chain couples TRBV7-8 to TRBJ2-7; 7 bases align to TRBD1. Looked up from germline, CDR1 is SGHVS and CDR2 is FQNEAQ. This CDR3 comprises 15 residues. J was trimmed by 1 base and V by 1 base; bases with no gene match: 4. The CDR3 spells CASSLGPGQSYEQYF. CDR3 nucleotide sequence: TGTGCCAGCAGCTTAGGACCGGGACAGTCCTACGAGCAGTACTTC.

This clonotype occurred many times. J is TRBJ1-1 and V is TRBV20-1; 10 bases map to TRBD1. Germline loops: CDR1 DFQATT, CDR2 SNEGSKA (reference sequence). V shed 3 bases and J 4 bases; nucleotides not matched to a gene: 11. The CDR3 contains 16 residues. DNA of the CDR3: TGCAGTGCTAGGGTCGACAGGGGGCGCGAGGGCACTGAAGCTTTCTTT. It translates to CSARVDRGREGTEAFF.

This clonotype was recorded many times. The rearrangement links TRBV2 to TRBJ1-1, with D perhaps TRBD1 (5 bases). V gave up 4 bases and J gave up 4 bases, with 13 bases separating them. The CDR3 runs 14 residues. Germline CDR1 reads SNHLY; CDR2 reads FYNNEI. The CDR3 here is CASSAGGGVTEAFF. In DNA, the CDR3 is TGTGCCAGCAGTGCGGGGGGTGGGGTCACTGAAGCTTTCTTT.

This clonotype was seen at least ten times. V is TRBV12-3 or TRBV12-4 and J is TRBJ2-2; the D gene is possibly TRBD1 (5 bases). With 7 bases removed from V and 6 bases from J, the gap between germline ends came to 15 bases. This CDR3 region has 14 residues. The CDR3 coding sequence is TGTGCCAGCACCCTGACAGTATACTCCGGGGAGCTGTTTTTT. The encoded protein is CASTLTVYSGELFF.